The TCR beta chain under discussion was sequenced for a study of T cells in Graves' hyperthyroidism and ophthalmopathy. Whole-study findings and limits: Before onset, ophthalmopathy was predicted by the model a median roughly 6.8 months earlier.

This clonotype was observed many times. Its antigen is unidentified. This CDR3 comprises 15 residues. Germline lookup yields CDR1 MNHNY and CDR2 SVGAGI (reference sequence). Trimming shortened V by 0 bases and J by 1 base, and 9 bases separated the two germline ends. Template material for amplifying TCR beta CDR3 regions consisted of RNA transcripts. During a first-round RT-PCR of the TCR CDR3, the HTBI primer set was used. Each CDR3 protein gets one entry after TCRdb re-called the multiplex PCR reads with MiXCR. The sample has over 650,000 distinct CDR3 sequences; roughly 17% are singletons. Patients between 18 and 65 years old had hyperthyroidism, newly diagnosed and lasting under 2 months. Reasons for excluding patients were uncontrolled infection, other autoimmune disease, pregnancy or lactation. The source of the PBMCs was approximately 9.5 ml of fresh peripheral blood.

The gene calls are TRBV6-6 and TRBJ2-5, with D tentatively TRBD1 or TRBD2 (5 bases each). Sequencing was done on a sample of blood. The source of this sequence is a man younger than 35 with Graves' hyperthyroidism. CDR3 coding DNA: TGTGCCAGCAGTTACTCGGGGACCGTCCAAGAGACCCAGTACTTC. Translating it yields CASSYSGTVQETQYF.